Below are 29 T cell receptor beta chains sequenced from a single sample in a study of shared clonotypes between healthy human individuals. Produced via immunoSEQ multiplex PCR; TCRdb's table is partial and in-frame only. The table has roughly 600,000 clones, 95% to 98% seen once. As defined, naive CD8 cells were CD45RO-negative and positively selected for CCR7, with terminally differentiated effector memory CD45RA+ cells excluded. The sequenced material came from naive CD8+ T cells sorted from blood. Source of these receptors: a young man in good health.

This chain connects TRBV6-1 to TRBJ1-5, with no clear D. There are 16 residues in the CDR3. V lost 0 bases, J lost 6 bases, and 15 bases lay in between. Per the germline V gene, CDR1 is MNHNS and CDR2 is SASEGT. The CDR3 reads CASSEAQLGFRQPQHF. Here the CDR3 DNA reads TGTGCCAGCAGTGAAGCGCAATTAGGGTTTCGTCAGCCCCAGCATTTT.

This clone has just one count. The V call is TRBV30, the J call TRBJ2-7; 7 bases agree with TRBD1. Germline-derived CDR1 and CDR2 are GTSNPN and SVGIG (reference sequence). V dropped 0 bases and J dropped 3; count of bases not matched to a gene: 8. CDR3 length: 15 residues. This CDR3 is CAWSVPDRADYEQYF. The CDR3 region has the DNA TGTGCCTGGAGTGTTCCCGACAGGGCTGACTACGAGCAGTACTTC.

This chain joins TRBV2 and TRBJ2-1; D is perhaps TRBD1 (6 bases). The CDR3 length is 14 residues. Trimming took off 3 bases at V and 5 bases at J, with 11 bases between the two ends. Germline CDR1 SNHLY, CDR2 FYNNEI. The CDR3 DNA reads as TGTGCCAGCAGTGACCCCAGACAGGACAATGAGCAGTTCTTC. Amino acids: CASSDPRQDNEQFF.

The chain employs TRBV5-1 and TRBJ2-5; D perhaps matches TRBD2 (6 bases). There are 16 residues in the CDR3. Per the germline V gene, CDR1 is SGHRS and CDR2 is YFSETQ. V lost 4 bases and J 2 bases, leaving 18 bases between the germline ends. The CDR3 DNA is TGCGCCAGCAGCCCGGAGGGTCGCGGAGGACAAGAGACCCAGTACTTC. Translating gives CASSPEGRGGQETQYF.

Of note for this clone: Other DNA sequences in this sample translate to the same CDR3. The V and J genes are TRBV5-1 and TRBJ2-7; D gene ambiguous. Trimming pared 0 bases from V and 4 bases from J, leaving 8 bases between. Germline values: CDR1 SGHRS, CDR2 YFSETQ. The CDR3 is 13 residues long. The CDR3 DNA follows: TGCGCCAGCAGCTTGGGGAGTGGGTACGAGCAGTACTTC. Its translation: CASSLGSGYEQYF.

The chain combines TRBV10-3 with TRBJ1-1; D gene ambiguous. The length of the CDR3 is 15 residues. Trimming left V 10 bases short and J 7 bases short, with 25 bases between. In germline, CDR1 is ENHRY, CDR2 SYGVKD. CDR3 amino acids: CATNPSIVQTYEAFF. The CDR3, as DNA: TGTGCCACTAACCCATCTATCGTGCAGACATATGAAGCTTTCTTT.

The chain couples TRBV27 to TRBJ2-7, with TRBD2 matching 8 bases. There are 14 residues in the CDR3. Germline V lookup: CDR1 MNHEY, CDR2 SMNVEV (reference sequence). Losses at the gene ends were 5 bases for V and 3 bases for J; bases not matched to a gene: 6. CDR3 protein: CASSVGAGDYEQYF. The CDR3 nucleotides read TGTGCCAGCAGTGTGGGAGCGGGAGACTACGAGCAGTACTTC.

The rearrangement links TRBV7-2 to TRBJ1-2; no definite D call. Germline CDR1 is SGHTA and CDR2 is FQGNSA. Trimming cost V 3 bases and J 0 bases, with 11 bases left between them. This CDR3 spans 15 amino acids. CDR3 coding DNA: TGTGCCAGCAGCTTGGAGGCCGTAGCTAACTATGGCTACACCTTC. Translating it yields CASSLEAVANYGYTF. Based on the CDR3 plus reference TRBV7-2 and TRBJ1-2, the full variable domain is GAGVSQSPSNKVTEKGKDVELRCDPISGHTALYWYRQSLGQGLEFLIYFQGNSAPDKSGLPSDRFSAERTGGSVSTLTIQRTQQEDSAVYLCASSLEAVANYGYTFGSGTRLTVV.

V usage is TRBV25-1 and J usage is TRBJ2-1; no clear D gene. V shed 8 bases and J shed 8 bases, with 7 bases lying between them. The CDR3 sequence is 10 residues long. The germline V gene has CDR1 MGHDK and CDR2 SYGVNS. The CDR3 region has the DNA TGTGCCAGCGGTAGGGATGAGCAGTTCTTC. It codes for CASGRDEQFF.

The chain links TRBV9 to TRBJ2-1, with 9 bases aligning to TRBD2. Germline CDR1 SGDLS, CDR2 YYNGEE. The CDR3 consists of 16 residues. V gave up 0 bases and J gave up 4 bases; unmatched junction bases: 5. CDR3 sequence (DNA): TGTGCCAGCAGCGTAGGTTCTAGCGGGATTTACAATGAGCAGTTCTTC. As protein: CASSVGSSGIYNEQFF.

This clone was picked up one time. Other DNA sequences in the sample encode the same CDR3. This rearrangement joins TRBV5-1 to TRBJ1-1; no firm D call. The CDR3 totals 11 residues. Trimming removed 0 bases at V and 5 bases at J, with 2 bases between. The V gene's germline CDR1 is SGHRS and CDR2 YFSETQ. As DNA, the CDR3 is TGCGCCAGCAGCTTGGGGACTGAAGCTTTCTTT. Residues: CASSLGTEAFF.

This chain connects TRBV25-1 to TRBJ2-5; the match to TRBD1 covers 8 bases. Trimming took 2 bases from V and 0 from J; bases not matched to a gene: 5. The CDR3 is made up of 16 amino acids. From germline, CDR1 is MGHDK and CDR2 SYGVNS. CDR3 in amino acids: CASSELTGVNQETQYF. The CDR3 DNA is TGTGCCAGCAGTGAACTGACAGGGGTTAACCAAGAGACCCAGTACTTC.

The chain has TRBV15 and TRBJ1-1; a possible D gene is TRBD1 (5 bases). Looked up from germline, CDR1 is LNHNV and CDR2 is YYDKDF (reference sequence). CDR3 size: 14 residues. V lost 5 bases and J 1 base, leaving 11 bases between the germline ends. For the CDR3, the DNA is TGTGCCACCAGCTCCCCCACAGGGAACACTGAAGCTTTCTTT. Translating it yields CATSSPTGNTEAFF.

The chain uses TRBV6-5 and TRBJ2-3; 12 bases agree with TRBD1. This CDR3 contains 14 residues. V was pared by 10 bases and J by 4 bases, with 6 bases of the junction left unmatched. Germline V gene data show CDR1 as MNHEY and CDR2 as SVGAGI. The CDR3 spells CATGTGGGSDTQYF. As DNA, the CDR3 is TGTGCCACCGGGACAGGGGGCGGATCAGATACGCAGTATTTT.

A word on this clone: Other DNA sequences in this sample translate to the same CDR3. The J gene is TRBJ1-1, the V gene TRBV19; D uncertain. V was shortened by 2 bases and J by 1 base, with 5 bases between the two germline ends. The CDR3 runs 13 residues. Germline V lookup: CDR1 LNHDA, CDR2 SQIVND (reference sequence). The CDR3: CASSISRNTEAFF. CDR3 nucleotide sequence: TGTGCCAGTAGTATATCCCGGAACACTGAAGCTTTCTTT.

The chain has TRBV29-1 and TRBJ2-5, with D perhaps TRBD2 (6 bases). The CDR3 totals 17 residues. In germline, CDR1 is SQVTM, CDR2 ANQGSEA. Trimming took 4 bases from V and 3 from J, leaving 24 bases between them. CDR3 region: CSVGGVRLPGVEETQYF. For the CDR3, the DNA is TGCAGCGTTGGGGGGGTTAGACTCCCTGGGGTAGAAGAGACCCAGTACTTC.

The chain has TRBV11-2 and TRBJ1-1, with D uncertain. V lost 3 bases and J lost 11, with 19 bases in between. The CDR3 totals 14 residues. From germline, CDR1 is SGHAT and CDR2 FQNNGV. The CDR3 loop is CASSFGRRALGAFF. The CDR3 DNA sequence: TGTGCCAGCAGCTTCGGGCGAAGGGCCCTCGGGGCTTTCTTT.

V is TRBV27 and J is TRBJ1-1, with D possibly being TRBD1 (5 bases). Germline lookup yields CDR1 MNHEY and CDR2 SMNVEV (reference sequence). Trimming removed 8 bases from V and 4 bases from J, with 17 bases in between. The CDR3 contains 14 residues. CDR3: CASLGGMLGTEAFF. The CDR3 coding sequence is TGTGCCAGCCTCGGGGGGATGTTGGGCACTGAAGCTTTCTTT.

The CDR3 loop is CASSKGSEQYF. The DNA of the CDR3 is TGCGCCAGCAGCAAGGGTAGCGAGCAGTACTTC. The rearrangement links TRBV4-1 to TRBJ2-7; D uncertain. This CDR3 comprises 11 residues. The ends were cut back, 5 bases at V and 6 bases at J, with 8 bases in the middle. Germline CDR1 and CDR2: MGHRA and YSYEKL.

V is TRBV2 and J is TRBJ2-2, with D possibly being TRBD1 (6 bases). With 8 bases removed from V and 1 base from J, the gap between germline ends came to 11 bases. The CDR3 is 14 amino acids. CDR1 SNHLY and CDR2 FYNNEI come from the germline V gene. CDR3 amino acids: CASGWTENTGELFF. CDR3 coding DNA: TGTGCCAGCGGGTGGACAGAGAACACCGGGGAGCTGTTTTTT.

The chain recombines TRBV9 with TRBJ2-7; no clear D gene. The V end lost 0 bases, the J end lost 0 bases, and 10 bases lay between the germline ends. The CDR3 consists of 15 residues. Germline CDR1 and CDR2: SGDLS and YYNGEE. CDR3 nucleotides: TGTGCCAGCAGCGTAGAAGACACCTACTCCTACGAGCAGTACTTC. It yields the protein CASSVEDTYSYEQYF.

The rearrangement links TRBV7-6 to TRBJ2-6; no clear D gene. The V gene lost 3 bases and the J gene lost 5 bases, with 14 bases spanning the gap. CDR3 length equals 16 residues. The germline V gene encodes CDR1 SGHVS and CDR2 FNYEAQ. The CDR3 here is CASSLGEDLRANVLTF. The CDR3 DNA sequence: TGTGCCAGCAGCTTGGGCGAGGACCTAAGGGCCAACGTCCTGACTTTC.

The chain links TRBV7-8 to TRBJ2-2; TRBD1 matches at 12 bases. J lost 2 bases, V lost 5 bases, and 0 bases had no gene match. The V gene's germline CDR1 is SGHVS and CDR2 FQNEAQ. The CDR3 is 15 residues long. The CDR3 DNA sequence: TGTGCCAGCAGCGGGACAGGGGGCAACACCGGGGAGCTGTTTTTT. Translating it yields CASSGTGGNTGELFF.

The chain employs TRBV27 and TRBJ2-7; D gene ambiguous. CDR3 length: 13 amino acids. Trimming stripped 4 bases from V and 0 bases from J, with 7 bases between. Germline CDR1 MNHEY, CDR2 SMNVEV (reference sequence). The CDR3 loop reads CASSYSVSYEQYF. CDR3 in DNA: TGTGCCAGCAGTTACAGCGTCTCCTACGAGCAGTACTTC.

The CDR3 here is CASGRLAGQYTGELFF. The DNA for the CDR3 is TGTGCCAGCGGCAGACTAGCGGGACAGTACACCGGGGAGCTGTTTTTT. The chain is built from TRBV7-9 and TRBJ2-2; the match to TRBD2 covers 11 bases. Germline V CDR1 and CDR2: SEHNR, FQNEAQ (reference sequence). The CDR3 runs 16 residues. The V gene end was trimmed by 8 bases and the J gene end by 3 bases; junction bases not matched to a gene: 8.

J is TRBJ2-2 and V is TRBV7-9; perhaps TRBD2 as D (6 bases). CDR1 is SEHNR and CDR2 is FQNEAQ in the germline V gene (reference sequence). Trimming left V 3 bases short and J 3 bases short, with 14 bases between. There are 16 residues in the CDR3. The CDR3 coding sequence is TGTGCCAGCAGCTTTGGTGGAGGGGCCTACACCGGGGAGCTGTTTTTT. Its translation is CASSFGGGAYTGELFF. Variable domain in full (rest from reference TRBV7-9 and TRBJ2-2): DTGVSQNPRHKITKRGQNVTFRCDPISEHNRLYWYRQTLGQGPEFLTYFQNEAQLEKSRLLSDRFSAERPKGSFSTLEIQRTEQGDSAMYLCASSFGGGAYTGELFFGEGSRLTVL.

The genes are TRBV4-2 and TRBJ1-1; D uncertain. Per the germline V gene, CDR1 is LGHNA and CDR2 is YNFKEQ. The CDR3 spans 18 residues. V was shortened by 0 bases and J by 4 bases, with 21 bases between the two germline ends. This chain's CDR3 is CASSQDLVTRPGGTEAFF. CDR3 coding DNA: TGTGCCAGCAGCCAAGATCTTGTCACCCGGCCGGGTGGCACTGAAGCTTTCTTT.

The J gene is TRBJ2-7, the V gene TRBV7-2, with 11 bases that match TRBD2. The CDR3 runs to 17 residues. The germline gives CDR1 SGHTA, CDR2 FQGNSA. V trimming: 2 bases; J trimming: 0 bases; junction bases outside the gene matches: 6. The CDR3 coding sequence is TGTGCCAGCAGCTTACCTACTAGCGGGAGTAGCTCCTACGAGCAGTACTTC. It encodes CASSLPTSGSSSYEQYF.

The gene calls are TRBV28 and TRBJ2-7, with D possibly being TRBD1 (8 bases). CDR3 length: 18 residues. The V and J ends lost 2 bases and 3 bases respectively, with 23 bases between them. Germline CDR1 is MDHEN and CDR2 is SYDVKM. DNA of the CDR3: TGTGCCAGCAGTTTACCCACCCAGGGGGCGGGAGAATTCTACGAGCAGTACTTC. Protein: CASSLPTQGAGEFYEQYF.